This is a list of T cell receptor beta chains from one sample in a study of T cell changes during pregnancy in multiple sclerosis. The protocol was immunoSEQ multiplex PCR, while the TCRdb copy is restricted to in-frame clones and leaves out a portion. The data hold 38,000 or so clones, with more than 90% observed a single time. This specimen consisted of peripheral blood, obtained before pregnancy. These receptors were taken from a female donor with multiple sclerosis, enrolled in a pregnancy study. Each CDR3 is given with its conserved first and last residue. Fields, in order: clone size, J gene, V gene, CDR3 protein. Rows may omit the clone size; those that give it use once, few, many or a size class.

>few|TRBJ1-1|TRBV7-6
CASSLTGGVTEAFF
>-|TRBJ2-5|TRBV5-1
CASSPGGGRETQYF
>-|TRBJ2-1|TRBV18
CASSPGVAVYNEQFF
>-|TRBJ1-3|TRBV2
CASGGVISGNTIYF
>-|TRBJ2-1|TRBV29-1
CSVHRDRGYDEQFF
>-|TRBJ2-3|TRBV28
CASPPPGGRGSDTQYF
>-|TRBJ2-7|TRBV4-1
CASSQEGRTYYEQYF
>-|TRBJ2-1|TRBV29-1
CSVGRREKGVSSYNEQFF
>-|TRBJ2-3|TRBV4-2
CASSEDPLAGGTDTQYF
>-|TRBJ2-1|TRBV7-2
CASSPAVGEYNEQFF
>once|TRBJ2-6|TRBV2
CASSGQSGTFEISGANVLTF
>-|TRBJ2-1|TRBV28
CASSSRGGRVNEQFF
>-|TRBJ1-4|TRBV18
CASSPLQGGNEKLFF
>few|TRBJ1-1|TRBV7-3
CASSLAGNTEAFF
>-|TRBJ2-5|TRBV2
CASSLGQGVETQYF
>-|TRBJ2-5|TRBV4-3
CASSQASSGSRETQYF
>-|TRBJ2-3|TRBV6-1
CASSEEGSGSPDTQYF
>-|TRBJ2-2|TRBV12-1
CASSPGLADPNTGELFF
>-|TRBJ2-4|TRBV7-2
CASSLREPNIQYF
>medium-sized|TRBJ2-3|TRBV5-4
CASSWDISTDTQYF
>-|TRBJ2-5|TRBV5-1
CASSFQGGWETQYF
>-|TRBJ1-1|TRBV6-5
CASTLSGGTEAFF
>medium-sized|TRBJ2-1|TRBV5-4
CASSLATYNEQFF
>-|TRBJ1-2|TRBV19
CASRPSKSRGSGYTF
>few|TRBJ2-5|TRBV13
CASSSLRVIRETQYF
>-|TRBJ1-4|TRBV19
CASDTGEEEKLFF
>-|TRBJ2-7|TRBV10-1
CASSEKRDSSYEQYF
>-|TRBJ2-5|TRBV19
CASSIQRQGRGETQYF
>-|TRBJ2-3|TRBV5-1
CASSGQGFSTDTQYF
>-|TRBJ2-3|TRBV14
CASSQGLAGGSTDTQYF
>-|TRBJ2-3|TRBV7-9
CASSYIAGIPSDTQYF
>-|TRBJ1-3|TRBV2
CASRTDTGNTIYF
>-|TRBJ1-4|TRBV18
CASSPTGGVTNEKLFF
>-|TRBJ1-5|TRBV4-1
CASSQGTPGGNQPQHF
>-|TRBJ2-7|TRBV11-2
CASSISGTQGREQYF
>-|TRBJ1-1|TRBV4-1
CASSRPGQGNSEAFF
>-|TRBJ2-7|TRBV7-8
CASSLEGARYF
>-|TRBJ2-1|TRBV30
CAWSFRLAGGPASYNEQFF
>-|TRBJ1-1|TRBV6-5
CASHIPRGHGTEAFF
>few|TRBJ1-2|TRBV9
CASSVDSFYGYTF
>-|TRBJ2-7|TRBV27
CASSLARSYEQYF
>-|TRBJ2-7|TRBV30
CAWSGASGSSYEQYF
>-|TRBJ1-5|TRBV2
CASKGGTGGLSNQPQHF
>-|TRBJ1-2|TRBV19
CASSIGQVGTYGYTF
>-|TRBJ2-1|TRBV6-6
CASSPQGRSSYNEQFF
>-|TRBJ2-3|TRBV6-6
CASSYSEGLGTDTQYF
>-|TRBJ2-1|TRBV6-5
CASSPTSGELNEQFF
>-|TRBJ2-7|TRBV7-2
CASSLVNPYEQYF